This passage covers 32 T cell receptor beta chains from one sample sequenced in a study of T cells after yellow fever vaccination (dated by TCRdb to between 2017 and 2020). This specimen's treatment or condition label, per the study, means: live attenuated yellow fever vaccine strain. The library was made by 5' RACE. TCRdb lists the instrument as Illumina NovaSeq 6000. The public sequencing data were trimmed at Q25 with fastp and processed into clonotypes with MiXCR by TCRdb, which kept only in-frame beta chains. Merged by CDR3 protein, the rows form single entries marked with the most common genes and DNA. This sample is represented by around 340,000 distinct CDR3 sequences; about an eighth of them were singletons. Approximately 3.4% of the sample is taken by the ten largest. The source material was CD4+ T cells sorted from PBMCs, sampled 15 days after the yellow fever booster vaccination. These receptors were taken from a young man who received the YFV17D yellow fever vaccine.

This clonotype showed up just a few times. The J gene is TRBJ2-2, the V gene TRBV24-1; 8 bases align to TRBD1. The V segment lost 2 bases and the J segment 6 bases; nucleotides outside the gene matches: 7. This CDR3 contains 16 residues. Germline-derived CDR1 and CDR2 are KGHDR and SFDVKD. The CDR3 nucleotides read TGTGCCACCAGTGATTCAAGGACAGGGTTCGCCGGGGAGCTGTTTTTT. Amino acids: CATSDSRTGFAGELFF.

This clonotype has only a few counts. The chain joins TRBV9 to TRBJ1-2; D might be TRBD1 (6 bases). Germline V lookup: CDR1 SGDLS, CDR2 YYNGEE. This CDR3 is 14 amino acids long. The V end was cut by 4 bases, the J end by 8 bases, with 18 bases between. This CDR3 reads CASSTQDRYRGYTF. DNA for the CDR3: TGTGCCAGCAGCACCCAGGACAGATATCGGGGCTACACCTTC.

There are a few counts of this clonotype. V gene TRBV28 combines with J gene TRBJ1-5, with 7 bases identical to TRBD1. The V gene's germline CDR1 is MDHEN and CDR2 SYDVKM. There are 16 residues in the CDR3. The V gene end was trimmed by 7 bases and the J gene end by 4 bases; junction bases not matched to a gene: 13. The DNA for the CDR3 is TGTGCCAGCACCTATGGGGGGAGGGGGCATAATCAGCCCCAGCATTTT. Translating gives CASTYGGRGHNQPQHF.

This clonotype has only a few counts. V gene TRBV3-1 combines with J gene TRBJ1-1; D not certain. The CDR3 is 13 amino acids. Germline CDR1 reads LGHDT; CDR2 reads YNNKEL (reference sequence). V was cut by 0 bases and J by 11 bases, with 13 bases left in between. The CDR3 protein is CASSQDTVYGAFF. CDR3 DNA: TGTGCCAGCAGCCAAGATACAGTGTACGGGGCTTTCTTT.

Only a few counts were recorded for this clonotype. The CDR3 reads CASSLDSQNYGYTF. The CDR3 coding sequence is TGTGCCAGTAGCCTGGACAGTCAAAACTATGGCTACACCTTC. This sequence joins TRBV19 and TRBJ1-2; a possible D gene is TRBD1 (6 bases). This CDR3 contains 14 residues. Trimming pared 6 bases from V and 2 bases from J, leaving 13 bases between. Germline assignment: CDR1 LNHDA and CDR2 SQIVND (reference sequence).

In its sample, this clonotype was seen a few times. The chain joins TRBV11-1 to TRBJ2-2; D unclear. Germline loops: CDR1 SGHAT, CDR2 FQDESV (reference sequence). The CDR3 has 14 residues. The ends were cut back, 5 bases at V and 8 bases at J, with 15 bases in the middle. The CDR3 DNA reads as TGTGCCAGCAGCCCCTCGGTGGTCTTTGGGGAGCTGTTTTTT. Encoded protein: CASSPSVVFGELFF.

Comment on this clonotype: A junction boundary mismatches the germline segment, possibly from a read error. The V gene is TRBV12-3 or TRBV12-4, the J gene TRBJ2-7; 11 bases align to TRBD2. This CDR3 has 15 amino acids. In DNA form, the CDR3 reads TGTGCCAGCAGTCTAGCGGGGGGCCCTCGTACGGAGCAGTACTTC. Translated: CASSLAGGPRTEQYF.

This clonotype occurred a few times. The gene calls are TRBV5-8 and TRBJ1-4, with D unclear. The CDR3 is made up of 16 amino acids. Trimming took 4 bases from V and 8 from J, leaving 21 bases between them. Germline lookup yields CDR1 SGHTS and CDR2 YDEGEE. This CDR3 reads CASSLGSAGLNEKLFF. The CDR3 nucleotides read TGTGCCAGCAGCCTGGGTTCGGCAGGCTTAAACGAAAAACTGTTTTTT.

V is TRBV27 and J is TRBJ2-3; D possibly uses TRBD1 or TRBD2 (5 bases each). Trimming took 4 bases from V and 4 from J, leaving 27 bases between them. The CDR3 has 19 residues. Germline CDR1 is MNHEY and CDR2 is SMNVEV (reference sequence). CDR3 loop: CASSSPPYQGDDPADTQYF. The CDR3, as DNA: TGTGCCAGCAGTTCCCCACCTTACCAGGGAGATGATCCCGCAGATACGCAGTATTTT.

The V call is TRBV6-2 or TRBV6-3, the J call TRBJ2-7; tentatively, D is TRBD1 or TRBD2 (5 bases each). Per the germline V gene, CDR1 is MNHEY and CDR2 is SVGEGT. CDR3 length: 12 amino acids. The V end was cut by 10 bases, the J end by 5 bases, with 15 bases between. This CDR3 is CATSGTVHEQYF. The CDR3 nucleotides are TGTGCCACGTCTGGGACGGTTCACGAGCAGTACTTC.

This clonotype was picked up a small number of times. The V call is TRBV28, the J call TRBJ2-1; the match to TRBD2 covers 8 bases. Germline CDR1 reads MDHEN; CDR2 reads SYDVKM. The CDR3 sequence is 13 residues long. CDR3 in amino acids: CVTGLVSYNEQFF. For the CDR3, the DNA is TGTGTGACGGGACTAGTGTCCTACAATGAGCAGTTCTTC.

This clonotype was seen only a few times. V usage is TRBV6-5 and J usage is TRBJ1-1; D call uncertain. V lost 6 bases, J lost 8 bases, and 19 bases lay in between. Germline assignment: CDR1 MNHEY and CDR2 SVGAGI. The CDR3 has 14 residues. CDR3 sequence: CASSPRTVYAEAFF. The CDR3 DNA is TGTGCCAGCAGCCCCCGTACGGTATATGCCGAAGCTTTCTTT.

This clonotype was found a few times. V is TRBV6-4 and J is TRBJ2-3, with unresolved D. With 6 bases removed from V and 1 base from J, the gap between germline ends came to 8 bases. Germline loops: CDR1 MRHNA, CDR2 SNTAGT. The CDR3 length is 13 residues. Written as DNA, the CDR3 is TGTGCCAGCAGGGACGGAGGCACAGATACGCAGTATTTT. Translated: CASRDGGTDTQYF.

A few counts support this clonotype. The chain carries TRBV5-6 and TRBJ2-5, with D possibly being TRBD2 (5 bases). The CDR3 has 12 residues. V gave up 5 bases and J gave up 4 bases, with 9 bases separating them. In germline, CDR1 is SGHDT, CDR2 YYEEEE. The CDR3, as DNA: TGTGCCAGCAGTAGTAGCGTAGAGACCCAGTACTTC. Its translation is CASSSSVETQYF. Drawing the rest from reference TRBV5-6 and TRBJ2-5, the complete variable domain is DAGVTQSPTHLIKTRGQQVTLRCSPKSGHDTVSWYQQALGQGPQFIFQYYEEEERQRGNFPDRFSGHQFPNYSSELNVNALLLGDSALYLCASSSSVETQYFGPGTRLLVL.

V usage is TRBV9 and J usage is TRBJ1-2, with D possibly matching TRBD1 (5 bases). The CDR3 extends over 13 amino acids. Trimming removed 4 bases at V and 8 bases at J, with 15 bases between. CDR1 is SGDLS, CDR2 YYNGEE, per germline. This chain's CDR3 is CASSSAGFRGYTF. CDR3 DNA sequence: TGTGCCAGCAGCTCAGCAGGGTTTAGGGGCTACACCTTC.

The table lists this clonotype with many counts. This rearrangement joins TRBV7-2 to TRBJ1-4; D gene ambiguous. This CDR3 is built from 17 residues. The germline gives CDR1 SGHTA, CDR2 FQGNSA. V was pared by 1 base and J by 7 bases, with 19 bases between. CDR3 sequence reads: CASSLGLGGGSSEKLFF. CDR3 sequence (DNA): TGTGCCAGCAGCTTAGGTCTTGGAGGAGGATCTAGTGAAAAACTGTTTTTT.

The CDR3 spells CASSLGLPRGETQYF. The CDR3 coding sequence is TGTGCCAGCAGTTTGGGGCTACCTAGGGGGGAGACCCAGTACTTC. The rearrangement uses TRBV27 and TRBJ2-5; maybe TRBD1 (6 bases). V was cut by 3 bases and J by 5 bases, with 16 bases left in between. Germline CDR1 MNHEY, CDR2 SMNVEV (reference sequence). The CDR3 has 15 amino acids.

This clonotype was counted a few times. The chain combines TRBV15 with TRBJ1-1, with a weak D call TRBD1 (5 bases). Germline V lookup: CDR1 LNHNV, CDR2 YYDKDF (reference sequence). The CDR3 has 15 amino acids. The V end lost 3 bases, the J end lost 1 base, and 12 bases lay between the germline ends. CDR3 protein: CATSSAADTNTEAFF. The CDR3 DNA reads as TGTGCCACCAGCAGTGCTGCGGACACGAACACTGAAGCTTTCTTT. The full variable domain, its missing parts supplied by reference TRBV15 and TRBJ1-1, is DAMVIQNPRYQVTQFGKPVTLSCSQTLNHNVMYWYQQKSSQAPKLLFHYYDKDFNNEADTPDNFQSRRPNTSFCFLDIRSPGLGDTAMYLCATSSAADTNTEAFFGQGTRLTVV.

This clonotype was found a few times. The CDR3 nucleotides read TGCGCCAGCAGCCAAGAGATGCCTGGCACAGATACGCAGTATTTT. Protein: CASSQEMPGTDTQYF. The chain uses TRBV4-3 and TRBJ2-3; D call uncertain. This CDR3 is built from 15 residues. The V and J ends lost 0 bases and 1 base respectively, with 8 bases between them. The germline V gene encodes CDR1 LGHNA and CDR2 YSLEER.

Only a few counts were recorded for this clonotype. The CDR3 here is CASSLVGQPGDEQFF. DNA of the CDR3: TGTGCCAGCAGCTTAGTCGGGCAGCCCGGGGATGAGCAGTTCTTC. The V call is TRBV7-2, the J call TRBJ2-1, with a possible D match to TRBD2 (5 bases). The germline V gene encodes CDR1 SGHTA and CDR2 FQGNSA. This CDR3 contains 15 residues. V was pared by 1 base and J by 8 bases, with 15 bases between.

This clonotype was counted only a few times. V is TRBV7-2 and J is TRBJ2-5; D unclear. The germline gives CDR1 SGHTA, CDR2 FQGNSA. V was shortened by 5 bases and J by 5 bases, with 15 bases between the two germline ends. The CDR3 is made up of 14 amino acids. CDR3 bases: TGTGCCAGCAGCCTACCCGCTAGTAGGGAGACCCAGTACTTC. Translating it yields CASSLPASRETQYF.

This clonotype was counted a few times. The chain recombines TRBV7-2 with TRBJ2-3; 7 bases map to TRBD1. This CDR3 has 16 residues. Germline V gene lookup returns CDR1 SGHTA and CDR2 FQGNSA. The ends lost 5 bases at V and 1 base at J; junction bases unmatched: 9. Written as DNA, the CDR3 is TGTGCCAGCAGCCCACAGACAGGGTCGGGCACAGATACGCAGTATTTT. Its protein is CASSPQTGSGTDTQYF.

This clonotype has more than one count but fewer than ten. The chain combines TRBV15 with TRBJ1-5; no clear D. Deletions cut 0 bases from V and 2 bases from J, with 5 bases between. CDR1 and CDR2 (germline): LNHNV, YYDKDF (reference sequence). There are 14 residues in the CDR3. CDR3: CATSRDQGNQPQHF. As DNA, the CDR3 is TGTGCCACCAGCAGAGATCAGGGCAATCAGCCCCAGCATTTT.

This clonotype was picked up a small number of times. The chain couples TRBV11-2 to TRBJ1-2; 9 bases agree with TRBD1. The CDR3 spans 13 residues. The V segment lost 4 bases and the J segment 6 bases; nucleotides outside the gene matches: 3. From germline, CDR1 is SGHAT and CDR2 FQNNGV. CDR3 loop: CASSWGQGDGYTF. The CDR3 DNA follows: TGTGCCAGCAGCTGGGGACAGGGTGATGGCTACACCTTC.

J is TRBJ2-4 and V is TRBV4-3; weak D call: TRBD2 (5 bases). Trimming removed 0 bases at V and 3 bases at J, with 15 bases between. CDR3 length equals 17 residues. Germline V CDR1 and CDR2: LGHNA, YSLEER. The CDR3 DNA follows: TGCGCCAGCAGCCAAGATCGGGTGGACTTTCGCAAAAACATTCAGTACTTC. Encoded protein: CASSQDRVDFRKNIQYF.

This chain links TRBV7-2 with TRBJ2-2; D might be TRBD1 (6 bases). V gave up 3 bases and J gave up 0 bases, with 11 bases separating them. CDR1 is SGHTA and CDR2 is FQGNSA in the germline V gene. There are 16 residues in the CDR3. The CDR3 DNA is TGTGCCAGCAGCTTCGGGGACAACGCGAACACCGGGGAGCTGTTTTTT. Its protein product is CASSFGDNANTGELFF.

This chain connects TRBV20-1 to TRBJ2-5, with D perhaps TRBD2 (6 bases). Trimming left V 6 bases short and J 10 bases short, with 18 bases between. The CDR3 covers 12 residues. CDR1 is DFQATT, CDR2 SNEGSKA, per germline (reference sequence). The DNA of the CDR3 is TGCAGTGCGTTTAGGGGAGGAGAGGGCCAGTACTTC. The encoded protein is CSAFRGGEGQYF.

The chain recombines TRBV7-2 with TRBJ2-2; D is undetermined. Germline CDR1 reads SGHTA; CDR2 reads FQGNSA. V shed 4 bases and J shed 7 bases, with 10 bases lying between them. CDR3 length: 13 residues. Written as DNA, the CDR3 is TGTGCCAGCAGCTGGGTGCGGAGCGGGGAGCTGTTTTTT. It encodes CASSWVRSGELFF.

The gene calls are TRBV7-3 and TRBJ2-3, with 12 nucleotides matching TRBD2. V was clipped by 5 bases and J by 2 bases; unmatched bases: 8. The V gene's germline CDR1 is SGHTA and CDR2 FQGTGA. This CDR3 has 17 amino acids. As DNA, the CDR3 is TGTGCCAGCAGCACACGTTCTAGCGGGGGGGCCACAGATACGCAGTATTTT. Translating gives CASSTRSSGGATDTQYF.

This clonotype has more than one count but fewer than ten. CDR3 coding DNA: TGCAGTGCTAGGATTAGCGGAAGCACAGATACGCAGTATTTT. This sequence encodes CSARISGSTDTQYF. The chain couples TRBV20-1 to TRBJ2-3, with D maybe TRBD2 (6 bases). CDR1 is DFQATT and CDR2 is SNEGSKA in the germline V gene (reference sequence). The CDR3 is made up of 14 amino acids. V lost 3 bases and J lost 0, with 10 bases in between.

This clonotype was found a few times. The rearrangement links TRBV7-2 to TRBJ2-1; the match to TRBD1 covers 8 bases. CDR1 and CDR2 from the germline V gene are SGHTA and FQGNSA. J lost 8 bases, V lost 4 bases, and 4 bases had no gene match. The CDR3 runs 13 residues. The chain's CDR3 is CASSWTGMDEQFF. The CDR3 region has the DNA TGTGCCAGCAGCTGGACAGGGATGGATGAGCAGTTCTTC.

The chain recombines TRBV9 with TRBJ1-2, with 8 positions matching TRBD1. Germline CDR1 SGDLS, CDR2 YYNGEE. J was trimmed by 4 bases and V by 4 bases; bases with no gene match: 9. The CDR3 length is 15 residues. CDR3 DNA: TGTGCCAGCAGCTCCTCGACGGACAGGGCCTATGGCTACACCTTC. Its protein is CASSSSTDRAYGYTF.